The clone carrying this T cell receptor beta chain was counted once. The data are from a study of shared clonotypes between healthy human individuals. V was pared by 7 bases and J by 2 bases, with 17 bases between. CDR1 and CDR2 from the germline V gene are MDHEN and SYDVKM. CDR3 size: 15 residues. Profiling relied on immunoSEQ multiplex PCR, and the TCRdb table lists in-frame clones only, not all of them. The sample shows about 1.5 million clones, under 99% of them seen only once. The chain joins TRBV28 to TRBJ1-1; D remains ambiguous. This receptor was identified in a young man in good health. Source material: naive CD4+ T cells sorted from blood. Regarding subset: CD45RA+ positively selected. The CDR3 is CASMGYPPGNTEAFF. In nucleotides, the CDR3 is TGTGCCAGCATGGGTTATCCACCGGGAAACACTGAAGCTTTCTTT.